This TCR beta chain was retrieved from a study of blood T cell repertoires in COVID-19. Germline CDR1 is MDHEN and CDR2 is SYDVKM. Trimming at V came to 7 bases and at J to 9 bases, leaving 7 bases not matched to a gene. The CDR3 runs 12 residues. Profiling relied on immunoSEQ multiplex PCR, and the TCRdb table lists in-frame clones only, not all of them. The table lists 180,000 or so clones, around 78% of them singletons. The sequencing input was peripheral blood. The chain links TRBV28 to TRBJ2-3, with TRBD1 matching 7 bases. This clonotype originated in a woman aged 80 or over with active or convalescent COVID-19. Written as DNA, the CDR3 is TGTGCCAGCACCACAGGGGATACAACGCAGTATTTT. Its protein is CASTTGDTTQYF.